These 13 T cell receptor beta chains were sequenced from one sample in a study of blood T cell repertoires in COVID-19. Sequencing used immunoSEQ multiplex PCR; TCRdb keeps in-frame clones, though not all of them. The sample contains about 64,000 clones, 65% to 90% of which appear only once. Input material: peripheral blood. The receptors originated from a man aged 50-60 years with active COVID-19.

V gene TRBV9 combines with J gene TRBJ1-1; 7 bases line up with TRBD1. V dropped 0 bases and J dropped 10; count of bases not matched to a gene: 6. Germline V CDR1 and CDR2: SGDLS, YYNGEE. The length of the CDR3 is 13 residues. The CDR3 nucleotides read TGTGCCAGCAGCGTAGTTGGAGGGGGCCCAGCTTTCTTT. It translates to CASSVVGGGPAFF.

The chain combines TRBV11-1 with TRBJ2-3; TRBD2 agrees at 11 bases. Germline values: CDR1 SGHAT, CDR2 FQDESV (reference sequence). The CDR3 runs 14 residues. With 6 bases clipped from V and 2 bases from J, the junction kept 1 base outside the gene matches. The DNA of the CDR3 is TGTGCCAGCAGACTAGCGGGGGTCACAGATACGCAGTATTTT. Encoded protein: CASRLAGVTDTQYF.

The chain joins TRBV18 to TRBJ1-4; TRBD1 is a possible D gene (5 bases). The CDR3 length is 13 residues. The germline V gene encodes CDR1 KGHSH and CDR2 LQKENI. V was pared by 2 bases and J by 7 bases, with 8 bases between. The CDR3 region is CASSPGAGEKLFF. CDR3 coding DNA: TGTGCCAGCTCACCAGGGGCTGGTGAAAAACTGTTTTTT.

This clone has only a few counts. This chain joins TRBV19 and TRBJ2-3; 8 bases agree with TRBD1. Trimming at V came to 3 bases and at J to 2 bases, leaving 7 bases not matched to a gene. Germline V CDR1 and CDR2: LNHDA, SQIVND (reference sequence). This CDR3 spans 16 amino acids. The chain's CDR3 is CASSMIGTGYTDTQYF. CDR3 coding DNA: TGTGCCAGTAGTATGATCGGGACAGGTTACACAGATACGCAGTATTTT. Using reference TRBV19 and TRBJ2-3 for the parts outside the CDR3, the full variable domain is DGGITQSPKYLFRKEGQNVTLSCEQNLNHDAMYWYRQDPGQGLRLIYYSQIVNDFQKGDIAEGYSVSREKKESFPLTVTSAQKNPTAFYLCASSMIGTGYTDTQYFGPGTRLTVL.

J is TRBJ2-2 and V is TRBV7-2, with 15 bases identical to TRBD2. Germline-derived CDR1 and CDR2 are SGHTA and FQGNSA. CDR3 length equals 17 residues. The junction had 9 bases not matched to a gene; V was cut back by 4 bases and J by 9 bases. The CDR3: CASSSTGLAGGLRELFF. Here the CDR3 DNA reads TGTGCCAGCAGCTCGACAGGACTAGCGGGAGGGCTCCGGGAGCTGTTTTTT. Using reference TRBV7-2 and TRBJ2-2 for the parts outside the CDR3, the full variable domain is GAGVSQSPSNKVTEKGKDVELRCDPISGHTALYWYRQSLGQGLEFLIYFQGNSAPDKSGLPSDRFSAERTGGSVSTLTIQRTQQEDSAVYLCASSSTGLAGGLRELFFGEGSRLTVL.

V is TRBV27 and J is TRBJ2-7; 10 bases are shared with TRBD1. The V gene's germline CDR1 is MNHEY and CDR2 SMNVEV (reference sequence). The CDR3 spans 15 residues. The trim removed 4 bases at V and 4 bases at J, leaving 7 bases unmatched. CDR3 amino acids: CASSSPGQGYYEQYF. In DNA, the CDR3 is TGTGCCAGCAGTTCCCCGGGACAGGGGTATTACGAGCAGTACTTC.

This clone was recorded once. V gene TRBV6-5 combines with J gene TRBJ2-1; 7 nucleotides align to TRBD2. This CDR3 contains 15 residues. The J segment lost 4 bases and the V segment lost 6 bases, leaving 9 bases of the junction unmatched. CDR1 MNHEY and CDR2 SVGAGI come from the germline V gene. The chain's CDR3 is CASSRWSGEYNEQFF. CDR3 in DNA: TGTGCCAGCAGCCGCTGGAGCGGGGAGTACAATGAGCAGTTCTTC.

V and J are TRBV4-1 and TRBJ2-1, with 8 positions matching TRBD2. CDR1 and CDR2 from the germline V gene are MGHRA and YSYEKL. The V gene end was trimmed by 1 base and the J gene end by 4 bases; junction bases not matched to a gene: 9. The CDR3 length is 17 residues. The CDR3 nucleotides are TGCGCCAGCAGCCAAGGTACCGGGACTAGAACATACAATGAGCAGTTCTTC. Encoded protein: CASSQGTGTRTYNEQFF.

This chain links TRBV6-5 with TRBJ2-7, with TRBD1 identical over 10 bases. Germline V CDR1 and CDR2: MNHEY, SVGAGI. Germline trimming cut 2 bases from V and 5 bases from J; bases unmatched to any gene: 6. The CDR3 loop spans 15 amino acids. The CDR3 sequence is CASSYPRDRGNEQYF. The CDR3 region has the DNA TGTGCCAGCAGTTACCCCCGGGACAGGGGCAACGAGCAGTACTTC.

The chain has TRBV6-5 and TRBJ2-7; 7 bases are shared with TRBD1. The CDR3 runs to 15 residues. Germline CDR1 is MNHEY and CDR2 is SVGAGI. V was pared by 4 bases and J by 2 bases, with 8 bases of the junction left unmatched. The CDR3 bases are TGTGCCAGCAGTTTCTATCAGGGGGTTGCCTACGAGCAGTACTTC. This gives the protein CASSFYQGVAYEQYF.

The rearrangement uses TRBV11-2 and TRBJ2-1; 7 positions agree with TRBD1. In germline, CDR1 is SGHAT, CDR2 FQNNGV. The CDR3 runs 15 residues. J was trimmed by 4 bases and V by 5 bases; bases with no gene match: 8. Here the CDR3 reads CASSTGQSLYNEQFF. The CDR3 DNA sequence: TGTGCCAGCAGCACGGGACAGAGTCTATACAATGAGCAGTTCTTC.

The CDR3 sequence: CASRETSSYEQYF. The CDR3 bases are TGTGCCAGCAGGGAGACGAGCTCCTACGAGCAGTACTTC. The chain recombines TRBV12-3 or TRBV12-4 with TRBJ2-7; D gene ambiguous. The CDR3 contains 13 residues. Trimming left V 6 bases short and J 0 bases short, with 9 bases between.

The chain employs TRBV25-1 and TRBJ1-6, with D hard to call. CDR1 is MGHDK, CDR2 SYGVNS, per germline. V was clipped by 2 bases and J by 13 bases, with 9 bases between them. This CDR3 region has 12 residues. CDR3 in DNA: TGTGCCAGCAGTGAACCCCAGGCGCCCCTCCACTTT. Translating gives CASSEPQAPLHF.